The clone carrying this T cell receptor beta chain was observed a few times. The data were obtained in a study of T-cell memory formation after mild COVID-19. TCRdb fed the 5' RACE reads into MiXCR, producing one record per CDR3 protein. The data contain 200,000 to 250,000 distinct CDR3 sequences, 27% of them singletons. The V gene lost 6 bases and the J gene lost 5 bases, with 14 bases spanning the gap. The CDR3 runs 13 residues. CDR1 and CDR2 (germline): MNHEY, SVGAGI. Sequenced sample: PBMCs or a T cell subset sorted from them (not recorded which). The origin of this receptor is an adult woman who had mild COVID-19 (a few samples of this study predate the infection). Cell type and time point are not known. This chain links TRBV6-5 with TRBJ2-7; perhaps TRBD1 as D (6 bases). CDR3 nucleotides: TGTGCCAGCAGCCGACAGGTTTTTAACGAGCAGTACTTC. Encoded protein: CASSRQVFNEQYF.